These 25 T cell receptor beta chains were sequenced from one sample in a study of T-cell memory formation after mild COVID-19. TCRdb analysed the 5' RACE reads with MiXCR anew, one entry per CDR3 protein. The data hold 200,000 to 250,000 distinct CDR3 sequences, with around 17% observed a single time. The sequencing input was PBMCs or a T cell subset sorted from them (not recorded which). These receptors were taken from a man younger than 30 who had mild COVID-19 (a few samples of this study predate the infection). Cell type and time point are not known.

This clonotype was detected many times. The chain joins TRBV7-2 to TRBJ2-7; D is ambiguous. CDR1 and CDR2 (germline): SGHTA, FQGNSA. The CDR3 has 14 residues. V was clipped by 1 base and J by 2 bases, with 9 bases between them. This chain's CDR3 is CASSLDLGPYEQYV. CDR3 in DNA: TGTGCCAGCAGCTTAGACCTTGGCCCCTACGAGCAGTACGTC.

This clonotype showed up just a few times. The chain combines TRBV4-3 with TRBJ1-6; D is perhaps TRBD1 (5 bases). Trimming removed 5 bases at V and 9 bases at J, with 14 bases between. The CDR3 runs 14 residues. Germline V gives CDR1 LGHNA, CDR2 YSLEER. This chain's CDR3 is CASSSTVAGSPLHF. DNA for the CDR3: TGCGCCAGCAGCTCGACAGTGGCGGGTTCACCCCTCCACTTT.

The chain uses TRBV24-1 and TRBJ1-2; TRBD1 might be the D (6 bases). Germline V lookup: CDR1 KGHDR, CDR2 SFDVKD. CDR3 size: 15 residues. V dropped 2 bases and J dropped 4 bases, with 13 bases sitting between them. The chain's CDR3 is CATSDSRGRFYGYTF. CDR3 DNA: TGTGCCACCAGTGATTCCCGGGGGCGCTTCTATGGCTACACCTTC.

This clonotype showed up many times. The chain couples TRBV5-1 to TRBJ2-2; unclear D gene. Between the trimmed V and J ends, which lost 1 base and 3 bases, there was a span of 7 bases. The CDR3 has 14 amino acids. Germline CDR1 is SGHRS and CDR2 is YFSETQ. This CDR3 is CASSLSTDTGELFF. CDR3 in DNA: TGCGCCAGCAGCTTGTCTACGGACACCGGGGAGCTGTTTTTT.

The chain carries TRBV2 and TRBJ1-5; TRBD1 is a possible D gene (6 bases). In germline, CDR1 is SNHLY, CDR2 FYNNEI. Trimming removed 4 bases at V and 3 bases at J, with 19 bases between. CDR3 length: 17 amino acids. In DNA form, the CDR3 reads TGTGCCAGCAGTGTCAGACACCCCCGGACAGACAATCAGCCCCAGCATTTT. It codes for CASSVRHPRTDNQPQHF.

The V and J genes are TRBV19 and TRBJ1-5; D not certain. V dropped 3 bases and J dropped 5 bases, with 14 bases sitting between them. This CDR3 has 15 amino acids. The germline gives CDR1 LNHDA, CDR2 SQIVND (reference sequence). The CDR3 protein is CASSIYRSVHQPQHF. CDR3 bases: TGTGCCAGTAGTATTTATCGGTCGGTCCATCAGCCCCAGCATTTT. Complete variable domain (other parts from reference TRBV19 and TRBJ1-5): DGGITQSPKYLFRKEGQNVTLSCEQNLNHDAMYWYRQDPGQGLRLIYYSQIVNDFQKGDIAEGYSVSREKKESFPLTVTSAQKNPTAFYLCASSIYRSVHQPQHFGDGTRLSIL.

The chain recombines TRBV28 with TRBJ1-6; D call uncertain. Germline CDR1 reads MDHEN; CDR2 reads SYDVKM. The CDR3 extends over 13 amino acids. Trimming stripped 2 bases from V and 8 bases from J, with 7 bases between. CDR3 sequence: CASSLRQDSPLHF. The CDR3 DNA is TGTGCCAGCAGTTTAAGGCAGGATTCACCCCTCCACTTT.

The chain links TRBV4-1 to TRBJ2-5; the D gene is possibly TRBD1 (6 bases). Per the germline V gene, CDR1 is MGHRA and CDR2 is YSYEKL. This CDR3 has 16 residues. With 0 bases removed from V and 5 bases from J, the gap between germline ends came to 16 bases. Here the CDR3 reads CASSQDWNRARETQYF. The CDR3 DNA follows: TGCGCCAGCAGCCAAGATTGGAACAGGGCTCGGGAGACCCAGTACTTC.

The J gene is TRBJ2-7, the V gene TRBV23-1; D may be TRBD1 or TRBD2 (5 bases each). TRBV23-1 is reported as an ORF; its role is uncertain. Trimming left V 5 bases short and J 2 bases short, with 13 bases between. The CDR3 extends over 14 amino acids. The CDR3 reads CASSSGTGTYEQYV. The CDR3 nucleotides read TGCGCCAGCAGTTCCGGGACCGGAACCTACGAGCAGTACGTC.

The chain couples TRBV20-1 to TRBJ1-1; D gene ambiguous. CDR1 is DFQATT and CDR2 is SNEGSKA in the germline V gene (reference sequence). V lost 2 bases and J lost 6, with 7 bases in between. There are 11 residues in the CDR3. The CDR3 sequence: CSARKPPEAFF. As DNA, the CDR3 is TGCAGTGCTAGAAAGCCGCCTGAAGCTTTCTTT.

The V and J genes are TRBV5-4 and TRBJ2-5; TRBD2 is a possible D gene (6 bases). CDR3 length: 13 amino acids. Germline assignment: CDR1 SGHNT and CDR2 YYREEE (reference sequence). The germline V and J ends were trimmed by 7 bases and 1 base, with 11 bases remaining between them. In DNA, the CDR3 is TGTGCCAGCGGTCAGACTAGCCAAGAGACCCAGTACTTC. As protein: CASGQTSQETQYF.

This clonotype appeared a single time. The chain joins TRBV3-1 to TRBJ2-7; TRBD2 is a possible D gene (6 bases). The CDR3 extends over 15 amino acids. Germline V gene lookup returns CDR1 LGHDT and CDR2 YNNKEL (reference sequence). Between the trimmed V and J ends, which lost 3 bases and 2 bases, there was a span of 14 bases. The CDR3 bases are TGTGCCAGCAGCCAGGGGGGAGACGCGACCTACGAGCAGTACGTC. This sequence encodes CASSQGGDATYEQYV.

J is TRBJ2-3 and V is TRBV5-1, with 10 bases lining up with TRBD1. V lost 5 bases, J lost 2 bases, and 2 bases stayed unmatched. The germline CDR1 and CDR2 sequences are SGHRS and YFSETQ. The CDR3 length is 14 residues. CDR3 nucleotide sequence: TGCGCCAGCAGAGACAGGGGGCCCACAGATACGCAGTATTTT. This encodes CASRDRGPTDTQYF.

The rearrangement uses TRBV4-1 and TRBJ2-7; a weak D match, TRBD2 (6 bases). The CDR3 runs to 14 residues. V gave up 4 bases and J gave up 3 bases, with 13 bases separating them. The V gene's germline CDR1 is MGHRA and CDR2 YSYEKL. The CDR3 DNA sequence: TGCGCCAGCAGCCGTGGAGTAGCGGACTACGAGCAGTACGTC. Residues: CASSRGVADYEQYV.

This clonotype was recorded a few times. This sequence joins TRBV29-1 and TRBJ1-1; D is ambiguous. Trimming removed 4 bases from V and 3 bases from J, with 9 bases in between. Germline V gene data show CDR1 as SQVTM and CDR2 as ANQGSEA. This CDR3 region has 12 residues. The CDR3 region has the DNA TGCAGCGTTGCCGCCGGGGACACTGAAGCTTTCTTT. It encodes CSVAAGDTEAFF.

CDR3 sequence reads: CASRFSNSPLHF. In DNA form, the CDR3 reads TGTGCCAGCCGATTCAGTAATTCACCCCTCCACTTT. The chain combines TRBV6-5 with TRBJ1-6; D is ambiguous. Trimming took 8 bases from V and 6 from J, leaving 8 bases between them. The CDR3 covers 12 residues. CDR1 MNHEY and CDR2 SVGAGI come from the germline V gene.

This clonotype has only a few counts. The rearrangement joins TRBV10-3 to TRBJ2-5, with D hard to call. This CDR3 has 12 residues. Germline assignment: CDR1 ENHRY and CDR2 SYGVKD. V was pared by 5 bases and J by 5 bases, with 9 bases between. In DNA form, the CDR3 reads TGTGCCATCAGTAATGGATTGGAGACCCAGTACTTC. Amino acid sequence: CAISNGLETQYF.

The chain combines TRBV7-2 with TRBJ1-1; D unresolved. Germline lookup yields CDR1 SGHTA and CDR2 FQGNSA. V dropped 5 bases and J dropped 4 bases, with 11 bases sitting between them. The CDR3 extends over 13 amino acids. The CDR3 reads CASSLAGFTEAFF. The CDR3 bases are TGTGCCAGCAGCCTGGCGGGGTTCACTGAAGCTTTCTTT.

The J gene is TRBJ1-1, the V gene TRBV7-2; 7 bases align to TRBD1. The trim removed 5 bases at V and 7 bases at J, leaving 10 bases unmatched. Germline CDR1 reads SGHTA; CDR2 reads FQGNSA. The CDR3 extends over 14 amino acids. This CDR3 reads CASSPPRRDSEAFF. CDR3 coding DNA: TGTGCCAGCAGCCCCCCCCGCCGGGACAGTGAAGCTTTCTTT.

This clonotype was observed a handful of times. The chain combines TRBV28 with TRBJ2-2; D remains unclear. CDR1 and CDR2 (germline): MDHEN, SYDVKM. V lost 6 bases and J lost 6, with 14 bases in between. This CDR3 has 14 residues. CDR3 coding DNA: TGTGCCAGCAGAACGGACGGGTACGCCGGGGAGCTGTTTTTT. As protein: CASRTDGYAGELFF. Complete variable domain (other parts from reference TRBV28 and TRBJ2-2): DVKVTQSSRYLVKRTGEKVFLECVQDMDHENMFWYRQDPGLGLRLIYFSYDVKMKEKGDIPEGYSVSREKKERFSLILESASTNQTSMYLCASRTDGYAGELFFGEGSRLTVL.

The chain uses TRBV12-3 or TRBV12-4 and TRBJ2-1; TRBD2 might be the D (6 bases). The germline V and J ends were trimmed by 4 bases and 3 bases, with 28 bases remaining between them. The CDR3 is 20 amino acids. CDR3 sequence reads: CASSSTPGGPLSPYYNEQFF. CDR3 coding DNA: TGTGCCAGCAGTTCAACTCCCGGGGGTCCCCTAAGTCCCTACTACAATGAGCAGTTCTTC.

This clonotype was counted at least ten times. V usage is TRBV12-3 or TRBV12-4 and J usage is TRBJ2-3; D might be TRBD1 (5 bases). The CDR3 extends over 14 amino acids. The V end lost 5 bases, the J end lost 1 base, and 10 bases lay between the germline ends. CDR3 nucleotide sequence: TGTGCCAGCAGTGGGGAAGGGGGCACAGATACGCAGTATTTT. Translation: CASSGEGGTDTQYF.

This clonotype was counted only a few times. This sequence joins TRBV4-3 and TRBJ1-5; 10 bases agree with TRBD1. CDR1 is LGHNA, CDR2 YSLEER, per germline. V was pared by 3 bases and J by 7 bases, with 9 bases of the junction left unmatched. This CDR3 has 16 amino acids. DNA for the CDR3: TGCGCCAGCAGCCAGGACAGGGGGAGTCTAGGACAGCCCCAGCATTTT. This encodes CASSQDRGSLGQPQHF.

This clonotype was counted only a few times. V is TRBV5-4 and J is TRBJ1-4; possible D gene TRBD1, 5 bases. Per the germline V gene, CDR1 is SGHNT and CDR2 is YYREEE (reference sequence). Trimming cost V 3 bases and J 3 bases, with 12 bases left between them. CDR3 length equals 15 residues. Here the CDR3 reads CASSSQGGANEKLFF. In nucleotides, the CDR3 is TGTGCCAGCAGCTCCCAGGGTGGGGCTAATGAAAAACTGTTTTTT.

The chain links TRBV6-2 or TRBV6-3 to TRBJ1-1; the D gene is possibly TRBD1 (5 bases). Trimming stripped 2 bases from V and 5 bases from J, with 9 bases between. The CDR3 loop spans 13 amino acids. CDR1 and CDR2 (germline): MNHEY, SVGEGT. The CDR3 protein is CASSYIGGTEAFF. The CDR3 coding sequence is TGTGCCAGCAGTTACATCGGGGGGACTGAAGCTTTCTTT.